These T cell receptor beta chains were read from a single sample in a study of early T cells in non-severe SARS-CoV-2 infection. TCRdb reprocessed the 5' RACE reads via MiXCR and lists one record per CDR3 protein. The sample includes roughly 35,000 distinct CDR3 sequences, around 7% of them seen just once. The specimen was whole blood. The receptors stem from an adult who was a healthcare worker with PCR-confirmed SARS-CoV-2 infection or an uninfected control (not recorded which). Each CDR3 is given with its conserved first and last residue.

TRBV4-1 16 CASSRPTGYSYNEQFF
TRBV6-5 13 CASSQQLAYEQYF
TRBV30 13 CAWTGPLTGEAFF
TRBV12-3/TRBV12-4 15 CASSRTSGSTYEQYF
TRBV12-3/TRBV12-4 14 CASSFYGENTEAFF
TRBV24-1 14 CATSDWGSYNEQFF
TRBV10-1 13 CASSQTGSYEQYF
TRBV10-3 14 CATGKGLAEETQYF
TRBV11-2 16 CASSLLRTANTGELFF
TRBV11-2 15 CASSIQGGIDSPLHF
TRBV2 18 CASSETGTSGGTTGELFF
TRBV19 13 CASSIRGLTEAFF
TRBV20-1 15 CSVQSGTPAGDTQYF
TRBV20-1 14 CSARDGQGYQPQHF
TRBV7-2 14 CASSKRGQPYEQYF
TRBV9 18 CASSVEDPAGASYNEQFF
TRBV3-1 13 CASSQDWENTIYF
TRBV3-1 14 CASSPGSALYEQYF
TRBV29-1 14 CSVEGGGGGNEQFF
TRBV9 16 CASSVGVTGPNSPLHF
TRBV6-6 15 CASSTPGTRTDTQYF
TRBV6-6 16 CASRETLAGGPYEQYF
TRBV10-3 14 CAISGQVSGNTIYF
TRBV12-3/TRBV12-4 13 CASNGQMNTEAFF
TRBV9 14 CASSRGTLNTEAFF
TRBV29-1 13 CSVEGVGNTEAFF
TRBV10-1 14 CASSESRPNTEAFF
TRBV29-1 13 CSVEDSSGTEAFF
TRBV6-5 17 CASSYSTSGSGPDTQYF
TRBV30 15 CAWSMPNRGHNEQYF
TRBV2 16 CASSERRGRGSGELFF
TRBV27 14 CASSLRGFGYGYTF
TRBV27 13 CASSLGGRNEQFF
TRBV28 14 CASITPGQGEKLFF
TRBV6-1 15 CATLVDTSGKDEQFF
TRBV6-2/TRBV6-3 12 CASTAAQETQYF
TRBV19 16 CASSWPQGNSYNEQFF
TRBV30 19 CAWSVLGLAGPLPYNEQFF
TRBV14 13 CASSRDRSHEQYF
TRBV7-9 16 CASSSITPTGADTQYF
TRBV5-1 17 CASSLTTGTGLGTEAFF
TRBV20-1 12 CSARERENEQFF
TRBV20-1 15 CSARTTGEGTDTQYF
TRBV11-3 13 CASSFNRDTEAFF
TRBV25-1 11 CASSGGTGAQF
TRBV11-3 16 CASSLRASGSTETQYF
TRBV29-1 13 CSAQGLQSTEAFF
TRBV20-1 13 CSAGVGQEETQYF
TRBV11-3 14 CASSRSGRPYEQYF
TRBV12-3/TRBV12-4 13 CASSRQGRETQYF
TRBV14 15 CASSQDPDIAYEQYF
TRBV12-3/TRBV12-4 14 CASALGTGVNEQFF
TRBV28 13 CASREGLKETQYF
TRBV19 19 CASSIALLAGFSGANVLTF
TRBV5-1 16 CASSNGQASYNSPLHF
TRBV20-1 10 CSARDYEQYF
TRBV3-1 14 CASSQGGVRETQYF
TRBV7-8 12 CASSLAKNEQFF